The clone carrying this T cell receptor beta chain was found many times. As for treatment: PENTA 11 planned treatment interruption arm or continuous ART arm. At least 24 weeks of at least three-drug ART, in children 2 to 15 years. This CDR3 comprises 18 residues. J was trimmed by 1 base and V by 1 base; bases with no gene match: 6. Germline CDR1 and CDR2: MGHRA and YSYEKL. RNA-based 3' RACE libraries used unique molecular identifiers. TCRdb reprocessed the 3' RACE reads via MiXCR and lists one record per CDR3 protein. The repertoire holds some 51,000 distinct CDR3 sequences, with roughly 4% as singletons. The data belong to a study of HIV-infected children after antiretroviral therapy interruption. Study information: Recorded EBV and CMV exposure existed for most children. In continuous treatment, analyzed samples were from weeks 0, 48 and 150.

This TCR was sampled from a pool of human donors with HIV. The chain has TRBV4-1 and TRBJ2-4; 11 bases align to TRBD2. The material sequenced was CD45RA+ CD4+ T cells from PBMCs, pooled from several time points, taken from a donor given antiretroviral therapy, either interrupted or continuous. Subset meaning: naive CD4+ CD45RA+ CD45RO- T cells. Written as DNA, the CDR3 is TGCGCCAGCAGCCAAGGGGCCCCTAGCGGGGGGGCCAAAAACATTCAGTACTTC. It codes for CASSQGAPSGGAKNIQYF.